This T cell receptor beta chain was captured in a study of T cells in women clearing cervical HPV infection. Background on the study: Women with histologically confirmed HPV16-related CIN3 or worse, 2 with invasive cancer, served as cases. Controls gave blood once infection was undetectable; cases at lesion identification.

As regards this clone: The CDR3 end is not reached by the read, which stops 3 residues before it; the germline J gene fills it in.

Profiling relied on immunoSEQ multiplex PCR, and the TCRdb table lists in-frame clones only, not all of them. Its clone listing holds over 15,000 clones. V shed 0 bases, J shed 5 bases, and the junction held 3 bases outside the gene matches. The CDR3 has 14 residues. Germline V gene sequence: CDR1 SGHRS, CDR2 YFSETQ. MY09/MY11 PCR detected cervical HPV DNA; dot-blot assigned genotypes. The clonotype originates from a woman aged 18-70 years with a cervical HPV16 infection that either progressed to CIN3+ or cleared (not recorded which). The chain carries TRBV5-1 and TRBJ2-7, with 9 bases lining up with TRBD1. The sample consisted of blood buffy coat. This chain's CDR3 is CASSLDRGRNEQYF. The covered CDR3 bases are TGCGCCAGCAGCTTGGACAGGGGGCGAAACGAG.